The clone carrying this T cell receptor beta chain was found a few times. Its antigen is not identified. Since a much larger clone is just one base distant, this may be a read error. The CDR3 extends over 13 amino acids. Germline V lookup: CDR1 SGHTA, CDR2 FQGNSA. The sample belongs to a study of molecular identifiers for immune sequencing clone quantification. Findings and caveats of the study: In CMV-specific effectors, clones above 20 copies held over 98% of molecules; naive, under 1%.

For bulk TCR libraries, previously described methods and listed TCR primers were used. From the PCR reads, TCRdb called clonotypes with MiXCR, one entry per CDR3 protein. The table records roughly 50,000 distinct CDR3 sequences, roughly a third of them present only once. This sequence was found in a human donor in good health. Some libraries in this study had Jurkat cell RNA spiked in. The rearrangement joins TRBV7-2 to TRBJ2-5; a possible D gene is TRBD2 (5 bases). The sequenced sample consisted of naive CD8+ T cells from blood, with Jurkat cell RNA spiked in. Sample subset: FACS-sorted CD8+CD4-CCR7+CD45RA+ naive T cells. CDR3 protein: CASSSRRQGTQYF. The CDR3 nucleotides read TGTGCCAGCAGCTCCCGGAGGCAAGGGACCCAGTACTTC.